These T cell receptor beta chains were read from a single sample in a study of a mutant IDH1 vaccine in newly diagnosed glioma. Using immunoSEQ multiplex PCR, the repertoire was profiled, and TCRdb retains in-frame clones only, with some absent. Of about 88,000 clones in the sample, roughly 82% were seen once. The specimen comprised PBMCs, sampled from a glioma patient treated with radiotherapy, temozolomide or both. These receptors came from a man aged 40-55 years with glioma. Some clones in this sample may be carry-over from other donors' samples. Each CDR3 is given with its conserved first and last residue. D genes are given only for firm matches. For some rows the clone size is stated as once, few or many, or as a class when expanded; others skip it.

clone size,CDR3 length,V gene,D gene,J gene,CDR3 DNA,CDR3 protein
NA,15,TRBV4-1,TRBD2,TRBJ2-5,TGCGCCAGCAGCTTGCTAGCGGGGGGCGGGGAGACCCAGTACTTC,CASSLLAGGGETQYF
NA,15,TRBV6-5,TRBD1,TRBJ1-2,TGTGCCAGCAGTTCAAGACAGGGGCGAATCTATGGCTACACCTTC,CASSSRQGRIYGYTF
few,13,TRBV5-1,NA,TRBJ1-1,TGCGCCAGCAGCTTGGAGGCAAACACTGAAGCTTTCTTT,CASSLEANTEAFF
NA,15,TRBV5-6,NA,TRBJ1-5,TGTGCCAGCAGCATATTGGAGGGGCGGAATCAGCCCCAGCATTTT,CASSILEGRNQPQHF
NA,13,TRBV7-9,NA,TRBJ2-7,TGTGCCAGCAGCTTTGAAGGGATCTACGAGCAGTACTTC,CASSFEGIYEQYF
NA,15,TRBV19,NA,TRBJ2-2,TGTGCCAGTAGTAGGTTAGCGCATTCCACCGGGGAGCTGTTTTTT,CASSRLAHSTGELFF
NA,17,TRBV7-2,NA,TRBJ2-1,TGTGCCAGCAGCTCGTCCGGCTCGGGGTATCGTGGCAATGAGCAGTTCTTC,CASSSSGSGYRGNEQFF
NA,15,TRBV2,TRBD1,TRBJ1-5,TGTGCCAGCAGTGTTAAACAGGGGGATGGTCAGCCCCAGCATTTT,CASSVKQGDGQPQHF
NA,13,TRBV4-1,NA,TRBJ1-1,TGCGCCAGCAGCCTTCGGGCCAACACTGAAGCTTTCTTT,CASSLRANTEAFF
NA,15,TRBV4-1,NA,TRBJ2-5,TGCGCCAGCAGCCAAGCACTCGGGGACGGAAAGACCCAGTACTTC,CASSQALGDGKTQYF
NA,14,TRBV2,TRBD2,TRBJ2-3,TGTGCCAGCACTCGGGGGGACCTTACAGATACGCAGTATTTT,CASTRGDLTDTQYF
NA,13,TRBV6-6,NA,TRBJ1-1,TGTGCCAGCACCTTATCATGGGGCACTGAAGCTTTCTTT,CASTLSWGTEAFF
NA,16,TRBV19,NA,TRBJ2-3,TGTGCCAGTAGTATAAGGGGAGCGACGGCTACAGATACGCAGTATTTT,CASSIRGATATDTQYF
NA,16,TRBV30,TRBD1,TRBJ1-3,TGTGCCTGGAGTGTATGGGACAGGGTTTCTGGAAACACCATATATTTT,CAWSVWDRVSGNTIYF
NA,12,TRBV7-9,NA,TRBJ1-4,TGTGCCAGCAGCTTCTCCGGTGAAAAACTGTTTTTT,CASSFSGEKLFF
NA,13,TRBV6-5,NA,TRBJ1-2,TGTGCCAGCGGGACCAGGGGTAACTATGGCTACACCTTC,CASGTRGNYGYTF
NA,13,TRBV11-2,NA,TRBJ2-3,TGTGCCAGCAGCTTAGACGGGGGCCGGGCACAGTATTTT,CASSLDGGRAQYF
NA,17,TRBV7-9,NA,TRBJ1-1,TGTGCCAGCAGCTTAGTTTCGCGGTCGGCGACTCACACTGAAGCTTTCTTT,CASSLVSRSATHTEAFF
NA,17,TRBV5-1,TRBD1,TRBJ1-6,TGCGCCAGCAGCTTGGTTCCAGGGGGACGGGATAATTCACCCCTCCACTTT,CASSLVPGGRDNSPLHF
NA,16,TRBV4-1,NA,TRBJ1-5,TGCGCCAGCAGCCAAGAAGGAGCCCCGGGCAATCAGCCCCAGCATTTT,CASSQEGAPGNQPQHF
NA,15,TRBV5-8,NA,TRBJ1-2,TGTGCCAGCACCCTGCGGGGGGGGTCACGTTCTGGCTACACCTTC,CASTLRGGSRSGYTF
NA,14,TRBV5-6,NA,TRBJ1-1,TGTGCCAGCAGCTTGAGTCCCCGGGACACTGAAGCTTTCTTT,CASSLSPRDTEAFF
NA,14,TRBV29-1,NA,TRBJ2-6,TGCAGCGTTGTAGTTTACTCTGGGGCCAACGTCCTGACTTTC,CSVVVYSGANVLTF
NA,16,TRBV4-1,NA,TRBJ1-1,TGCGCCAGCAGCTCCGCGCGAACAGGGCTGAACACTGAAGCTTTCTTT,CASSSARTGLNTEAFF
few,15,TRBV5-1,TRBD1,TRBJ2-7,TGCGCCAGCAGCTCTCCGGGACAGGGAAAAGAAGAGCAGTACTTC,CASSSPGQGKEEQYF
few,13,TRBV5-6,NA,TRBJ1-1,TGTGCCAGCAGCTTGGTGACGAACACTGAAGCTTTCTTT,CASSLVTNTEAFF
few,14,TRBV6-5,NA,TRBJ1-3,TGTGCCAGCAGTTCCAGGGAAGCTGGAAACACCATATATTTT,CASSSREAGNTIYF
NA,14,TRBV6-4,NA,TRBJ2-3,TGTGCCAGCAGTGCGCGGGGCCCCTTGGATACGCAGTATTTT,CASSARGPLDTQYF
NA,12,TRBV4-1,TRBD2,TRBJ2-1,TGCGCCAGCAGGGGGGGGGAGGGTGAGCAGTTCTTC,CASRGGEGEQFF
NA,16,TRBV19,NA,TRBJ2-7,TGTGCCAGTAGTATCGGAGTGGGGACTGTGTACTACGAGCAGTACTTC,CASSIGVGTVYYEQYF
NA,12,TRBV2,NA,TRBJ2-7,TGTGCCAGCAGCCAAGGGTTCCACGAGCAGTACTTC,CASSQGFHEQYF
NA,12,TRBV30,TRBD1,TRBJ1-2,TGTGCCTGGAGTTCCGGGACAGTTGGCTACACCTTC,CAWSSGTVGYTF
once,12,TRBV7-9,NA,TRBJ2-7,TGTGCCAGCAGCTCCACCGCCTACGAGCAGTACTTC,CASSSTAYEQYF
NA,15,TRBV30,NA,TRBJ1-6,TGTGCCTGGAAGGGGCCGAGCTCCTATAATTCACCCCTCCACTTT,CAWKGPSSYNSPLHF
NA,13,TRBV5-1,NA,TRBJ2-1,TGCGCCAGCAGCCTGGGTGATGGTAATGAGCAGTTCTTC,CASSLGDGNEQFF
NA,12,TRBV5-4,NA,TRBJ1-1,TGTGCCAGCAGCCAGGACGGACCCGAAGCTTTCTTT,CASSQDGPEAFF
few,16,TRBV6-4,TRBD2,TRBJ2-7,TGTGCCAGCAGGGATCTTTGGCGGGGGACCCCCTACGAGCAGTACTTC,CASRDLWRGTPYEQYF
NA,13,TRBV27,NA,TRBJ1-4,TGTGCCAGCAGTTTACCCCGAGGGGAAAAACTGTTTTTT,CASSLPRGEKLFF
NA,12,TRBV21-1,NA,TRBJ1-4,TGTGCCAGCAGCAAAGAAGGGAGGGTACTGTTTTTT,CASSKEGRVLFF